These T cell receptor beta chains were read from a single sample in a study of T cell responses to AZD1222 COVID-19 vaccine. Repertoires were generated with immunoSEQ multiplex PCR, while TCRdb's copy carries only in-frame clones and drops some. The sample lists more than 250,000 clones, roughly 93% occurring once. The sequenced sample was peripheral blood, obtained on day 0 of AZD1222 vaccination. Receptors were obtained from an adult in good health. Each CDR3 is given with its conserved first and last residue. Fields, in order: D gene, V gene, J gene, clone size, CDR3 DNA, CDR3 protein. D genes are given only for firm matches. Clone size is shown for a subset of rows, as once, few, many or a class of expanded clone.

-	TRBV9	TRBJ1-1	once	TGTGCCAGCAAGGGGCCGGGAAACACTGAAGCTTTCTTT	CASKGPGNTEAFF
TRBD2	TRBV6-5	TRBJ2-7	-	TGTGCCAGCACCCACCCGGGGGGGGAGCAGTACTTC	CASTHPGGEQYF
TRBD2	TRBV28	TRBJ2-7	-	TGTGCCAGCAGTTATGCAGCGGGGTCCTACGAGCAGTACTTC	CASSYAAGSYEQYF
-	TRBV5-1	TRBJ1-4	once	TGCGCCAGCAGCTTGGATCTGGGACACAGCGGTAATGAAAAACTGTTTTTT	CASSLDLGHSGNEKLFF
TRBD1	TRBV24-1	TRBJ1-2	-	TGTGCCACCAGTGACTCGGGACAGGGAAGGGGCTACACCTTC	CATSDSGQGRGYTF
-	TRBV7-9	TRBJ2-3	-	TGTGCCAGCAGCTTTGGCGGGGCCCAGTATTTT	CASSFGGAQYF
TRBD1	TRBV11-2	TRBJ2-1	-	TGTGCCAGCAGACCCGGGACAGGGGGCCGTTATGAGCAGTTCTTC	CASRPGTGGRYEQFF
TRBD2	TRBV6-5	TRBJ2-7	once	TGTGCCAGCAAAGCGGGAGGAGGCGAGCAGTACTTC	CASKAGGGEQYF
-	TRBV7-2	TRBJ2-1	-	TGTGCCAGCAGCTTAGAGGACTTATCCTACAATGAGCAGTTCTTC	CASSLEDLSYNEQFF
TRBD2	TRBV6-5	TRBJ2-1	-	TGTGCCAGCAGCTCAGCGGGGCTTACCTACAATGAGCAGTTCTTC	CASSSAGLTYNEQFF
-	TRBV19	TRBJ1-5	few	TGTGCCAGTACCGGCCCGGAGTCCCAGCATTTT	CASTGPESQHF
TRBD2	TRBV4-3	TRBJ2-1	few	TGCGCCAGCAGCCAAGAAAGGGGGACTAGGGCTAAGCAGTTCTTC	CASSQERGTRAKQFF
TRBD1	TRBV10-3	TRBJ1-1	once	TGTGCCATCAGAAGGGACAGCCCGAACACTGAAGCTTTCTTT	CAIRRDSPNTEAFF
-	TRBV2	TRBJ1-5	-	TGTGCCAGCAGTGAAGATCGACAGCCCTATCAGCCCCAGCATTTT	CASSEDRQPYQPQHF
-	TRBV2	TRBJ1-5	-	TGTGCCAGCAGGGGTCAGGGCTTCAGGAGCAATCAGCCCCAGCATTTT	CASRGQGFRSNQPQHF
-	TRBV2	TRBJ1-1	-	TGTGGGGGCAGGGAGGGCACTGAAGCTTTCTTT	CGGREGTEAFF
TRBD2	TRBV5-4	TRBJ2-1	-	TGTGCCAGCAGCTTGGGTCTAGCGGGGGACAATGAGCAGTTCTTC	CASSLGLAGDNEQFF
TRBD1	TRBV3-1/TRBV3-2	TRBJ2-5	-	TGTGCCAGCAGCCAGATAGTTCAGGGGGCGTGGCGTGAGACCCAGTACTTC	CASSQIVQGAWRETQYF
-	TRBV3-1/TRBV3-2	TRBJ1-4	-	TGTGCCAGCAGCCAAGATCGTATGCGGGAAAAACTGTTTTTT	CASSQDRMREKLFF
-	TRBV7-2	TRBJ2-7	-	TGTGCCAGCAGCTTAGCGGGAGTCCGGTACGAGCAGTACTTC	CASSLAGVRYEQYF
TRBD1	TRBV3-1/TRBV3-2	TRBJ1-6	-	TGTGCCAGCAGCCCTTTGACAGGGGAATCACCCCTCCACTTT	CASSPLTGESPLHF
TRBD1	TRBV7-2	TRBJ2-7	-	TGTGCCAGCAGCCCCCGGGACAGGGGACCGCTAAGCTACGAGCAGTACTTC	CASSPRDRGPLSYEQYF
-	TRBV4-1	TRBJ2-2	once	TGCGCCAGCAGCCTGGGGGGACGTCACACCGGGGAGCTGTTTTTT	CASSLGGRHTGELFF
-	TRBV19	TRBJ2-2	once	TGTGCCAGTAGGACTGGGATGAACACCGGGGAGCTGTTTTTT	CASRTGMNTGELFF
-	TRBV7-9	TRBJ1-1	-	TGTGCCAGCAGCCGGGACACCATCACTGAAGCTTTCTTT	CASSRDTITEAFF
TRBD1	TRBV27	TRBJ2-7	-	TGTGCCAGCAGTTTGGGACAGGGGATCTCCTACGAGCAGTACTTC	CASSLGQGISYEQYF
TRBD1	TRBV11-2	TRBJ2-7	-	TGTGCCAGCAGACCCCCGGGACAGGGTCTCTACGAGCAGTACTTC	CASRPPGQGLYEQYF
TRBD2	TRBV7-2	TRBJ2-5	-	TGTGCCAGCAGCCGCCCCTTAGCGGGACAAGAGACCCAGTACTTC	CASSRPLAGQETQYF
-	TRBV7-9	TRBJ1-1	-	TGTGCCAGCAGTTTTCAGGAGAACACTGAAGCTTTCTTT	CASSFQENTEAFF
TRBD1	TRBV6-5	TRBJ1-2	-	TGTGCCAGCAGTTACTGGGGACAGGGGGATACGGGCTACACCTTC	CASSYWGQGDTGYTF
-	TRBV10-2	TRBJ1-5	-	TGCGCCAGCAGGAGCTCCGATCATCAGCCCCAGCATTTT	CASRSSDHQPQHF
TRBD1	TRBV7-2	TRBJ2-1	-	TGTGCCAGCAGCTTAGAGGGACAGGGGGCACGGAATGAGCAGTTCTTC	CASSLEGQGARNEQFF
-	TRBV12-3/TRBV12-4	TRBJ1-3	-	TGTGCCAGCAGTTTATGGGCGACTCAATTGTCATATTTT	CASSLWATQLSYF
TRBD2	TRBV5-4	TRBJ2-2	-	TGTGCCAGCACCCGGCCGGGACTAAGGGCCGGGGAGCTGTTTTTT	CASTRPGLRAGELFF
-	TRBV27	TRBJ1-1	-	TGTGCCAGCAGTCCACTTACGGCGGGGGTAACTGAAGCTTTCTTT	CASSPLTAGVTEAFF
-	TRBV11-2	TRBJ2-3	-	TGTGCCAGCAGCTTTGGCGGGGCAGATACGCAGTATTTT	CASSFGGADTQYF
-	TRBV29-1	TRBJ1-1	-	TGCAGCGTTGGTCAGGACACTGAAGCTTTCTTT	CSVGQDTEAFF
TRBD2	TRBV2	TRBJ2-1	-	TGTGCCAGCTCTCTAGCGGGGGGGCTTAATGAGCAGTTCTTC	CASSLAGGLNEQFF
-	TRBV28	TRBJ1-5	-	TGTGCCAGCAGGCCCGCAGGGAACGTCGCCACCAATCAGCCCCAGCATTTT	CASRPAGNVATNQPQHF
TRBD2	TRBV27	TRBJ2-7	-	TGTGCCAGCAGTCTACGGCCGTCTCCGGCGGGGGGATCCTACGAGCAGTACTTC	CASSLRPSPAGGSYEQYF
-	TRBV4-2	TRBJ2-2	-	TGTGCCAGCAGCCAAGCCCCCCTTGGGGAGGAGCTGTTTTTT	CASSQAPLGEELFF
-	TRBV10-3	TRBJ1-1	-	TGTGCCATCAGTGACAGCCATGGGGGAGCTTTCTTT	CAISDSHGGAFF
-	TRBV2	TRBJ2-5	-	TGTGCCAGCAGTGAAGGCGGATCGCCCCAAGAGACCCAGTACTTC	CASSEGGSPQETQYF
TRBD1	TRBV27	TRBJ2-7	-	TGTGCCAGCAGTTTGACCGGGACAGGAAAACCCTACGAGCAGTACTTC	CASSLTGTGKPYEQYF
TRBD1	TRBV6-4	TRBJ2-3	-	TGTGCCAGCAGTCCAGGGGACAGGGGAAAGCGCACAGATACGCAGTATTTT	CASSPGDRGKRTDTQYF
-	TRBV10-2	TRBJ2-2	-	TGCGCCAGCAGCCGGACCGACAGGCGAGGTACCGGGGAGCTGTTTTTT	CASSRTDRRGTGELFF
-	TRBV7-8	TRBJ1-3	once	TGTGCCAGCAGCCAAAAAAGCATTAGGAGCTCTGGAAACACCATATATTTT	CASSQKSIRSSGNTIYF
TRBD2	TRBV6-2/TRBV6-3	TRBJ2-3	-	TGTGCCAGCAGTCCGGGACTAGCTAGCACAGATACGCAGTATTTT	CASSPGLASTDTQYF